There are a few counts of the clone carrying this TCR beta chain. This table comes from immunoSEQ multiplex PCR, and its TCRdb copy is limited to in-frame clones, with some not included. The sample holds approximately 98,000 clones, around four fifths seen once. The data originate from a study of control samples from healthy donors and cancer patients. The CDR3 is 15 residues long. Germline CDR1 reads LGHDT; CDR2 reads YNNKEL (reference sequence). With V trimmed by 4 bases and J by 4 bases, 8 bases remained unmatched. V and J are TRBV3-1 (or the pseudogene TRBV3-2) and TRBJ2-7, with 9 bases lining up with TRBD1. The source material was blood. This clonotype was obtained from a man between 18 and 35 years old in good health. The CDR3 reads CASSRGGQGIYEQYF. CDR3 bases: TGTGCCAGCAGCCGGGGAGGACAGGGGATTTACGAGCAGTACTTC.